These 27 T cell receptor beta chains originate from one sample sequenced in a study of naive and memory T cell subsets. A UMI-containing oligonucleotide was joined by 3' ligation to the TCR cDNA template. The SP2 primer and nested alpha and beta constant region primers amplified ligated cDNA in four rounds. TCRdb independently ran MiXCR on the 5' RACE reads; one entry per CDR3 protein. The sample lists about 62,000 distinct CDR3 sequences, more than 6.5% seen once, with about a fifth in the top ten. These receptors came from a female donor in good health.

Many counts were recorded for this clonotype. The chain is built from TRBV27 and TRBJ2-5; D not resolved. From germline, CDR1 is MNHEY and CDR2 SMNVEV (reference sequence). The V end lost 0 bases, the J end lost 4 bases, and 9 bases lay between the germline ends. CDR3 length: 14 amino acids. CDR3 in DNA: TGTGCCAGCAGTTTATCGGGCACCCCAGAGACCCAGTACTTC. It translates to CASSLSGTPETQYF.

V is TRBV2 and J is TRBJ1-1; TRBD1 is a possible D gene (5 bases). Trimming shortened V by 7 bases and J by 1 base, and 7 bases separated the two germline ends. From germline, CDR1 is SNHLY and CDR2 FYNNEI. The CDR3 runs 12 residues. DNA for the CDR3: TGTGCCAGCAACGGACAGAACACTGAAGCTTTCTTT. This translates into CASNGQNTEAFF.

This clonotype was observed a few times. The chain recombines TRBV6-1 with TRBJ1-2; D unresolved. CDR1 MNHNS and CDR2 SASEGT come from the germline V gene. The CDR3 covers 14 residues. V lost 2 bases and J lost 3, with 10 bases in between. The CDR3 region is CASSESGLDYGYTF. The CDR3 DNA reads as TGTGCCAGCAGTGAAAGTGGGCTCGACTATGGCTACACCTTC.

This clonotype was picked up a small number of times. CDR3 residues: CASILGGEAKNIQYF. CDR3 in DNA: TGTGCCAGCATCTTAGGGGGCGAAGCCAAAAACATTCAGTACTTC. This chain connects TRBV6-2 or TRBV6-3 to TRBJ2-4, with 7 bases aligning to TRBD1. J was trimmed by 0 bases and V by 7 bases; bases with no gene match: 6. CDR1 is MNHEY and CDR2 is SVGEGT in the germline V gene. This CDR3 comprises 15 residues.

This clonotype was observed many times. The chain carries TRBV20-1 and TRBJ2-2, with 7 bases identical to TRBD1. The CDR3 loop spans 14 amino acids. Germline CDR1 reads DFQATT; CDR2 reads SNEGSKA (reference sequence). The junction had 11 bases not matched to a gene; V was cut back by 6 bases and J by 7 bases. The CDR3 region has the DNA TGCAGTGCCAGACGCGGACAGGCCGGCGGGGAGCTGTTTTTT. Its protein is CSARRGQAGGELFF.

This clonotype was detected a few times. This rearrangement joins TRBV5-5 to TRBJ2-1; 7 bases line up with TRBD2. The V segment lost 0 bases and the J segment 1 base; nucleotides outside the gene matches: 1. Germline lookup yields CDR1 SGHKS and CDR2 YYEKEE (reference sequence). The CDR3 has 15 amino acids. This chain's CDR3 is CASSLGGSSYNEQFF. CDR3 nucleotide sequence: TGTGCCAGCAGCTTGGGCGGGAGTTCCTACAATGAGCAGTTCTTC.

The CDR3 bases are TGTGCCATCAGTGAGAACAGCGGGGCCACAGATACGCAGTATTTT. As protein: CAISENSGATDTQYF. The chain couples TRBV10-3 to TRBJ2-3; 7 bases agree with TRBD2. V was clipped by 2 bases and J by 2 bases; unmatched bases: 4. The CDR3 covers 15 residues. Looked up from germline, CDR1 is ENHRY and CDR2 is SYGVKD.

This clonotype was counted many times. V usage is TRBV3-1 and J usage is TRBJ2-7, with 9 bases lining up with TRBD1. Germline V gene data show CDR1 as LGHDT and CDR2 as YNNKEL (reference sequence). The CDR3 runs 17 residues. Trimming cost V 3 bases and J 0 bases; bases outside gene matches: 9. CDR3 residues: CASSQSLTGGASYEQYF. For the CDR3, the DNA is TGTGCCAGCAGCCAGTCCCTAACAGGGGGCGCCTCCTACGAGCAGTACTTC.

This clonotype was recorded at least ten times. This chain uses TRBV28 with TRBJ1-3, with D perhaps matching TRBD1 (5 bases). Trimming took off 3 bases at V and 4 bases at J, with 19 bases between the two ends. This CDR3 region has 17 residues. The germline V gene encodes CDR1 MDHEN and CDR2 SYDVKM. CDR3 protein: CASSFSVTGVVGNTIYF. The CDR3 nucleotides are TGTGCCAGCAGTTTCTCCGTTACGGGGGTGGTCGGAAACACCATATATTTT.

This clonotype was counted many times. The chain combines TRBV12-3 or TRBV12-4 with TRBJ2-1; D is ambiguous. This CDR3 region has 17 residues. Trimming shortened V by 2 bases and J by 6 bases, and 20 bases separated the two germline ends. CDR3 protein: CASSLFAGGAGINEQFF. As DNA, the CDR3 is TGTGCCAGCAGTTTATTCGCCGGTGGAGCAGGAATCAATGAGCAGTTCTTC.

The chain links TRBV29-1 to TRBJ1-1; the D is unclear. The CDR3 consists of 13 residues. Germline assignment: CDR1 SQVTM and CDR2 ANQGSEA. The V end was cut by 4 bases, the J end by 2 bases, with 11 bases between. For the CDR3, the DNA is TGCAGCGTTGTATCGACAAGTAACACTGAAGCTTTCTTT. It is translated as CSVVSTSNTEAFF. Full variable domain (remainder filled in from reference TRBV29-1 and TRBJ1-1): SAVISQKPSRDICQRGTSLTIQCQVDSQVTMMFWYRQQPGQSLTLIATANQGSEATYESGFVIDKFPISRPNLTFSTLTVSNMSPEDSSIYLCSVVSTSNTEAFFGQGTRLTVV.

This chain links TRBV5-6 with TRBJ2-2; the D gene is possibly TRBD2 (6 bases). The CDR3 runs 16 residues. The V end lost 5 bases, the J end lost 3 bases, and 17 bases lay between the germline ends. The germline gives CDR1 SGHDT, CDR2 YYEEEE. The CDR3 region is CASRAEDYPYTGELFF. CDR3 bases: TGTGCCAGCAGAGCAGAGGACTATCCATACACCGGGGAGCTGTTTTTT.

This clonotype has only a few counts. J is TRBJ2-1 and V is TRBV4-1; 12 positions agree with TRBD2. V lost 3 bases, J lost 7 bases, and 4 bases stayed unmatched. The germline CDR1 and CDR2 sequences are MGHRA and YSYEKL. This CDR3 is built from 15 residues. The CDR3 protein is CASSQTSGRGNEQFF. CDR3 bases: TGCGCCAGCAGCCAGACTAGCGGGAGAGGTAATGAGCAGTTCTTC.

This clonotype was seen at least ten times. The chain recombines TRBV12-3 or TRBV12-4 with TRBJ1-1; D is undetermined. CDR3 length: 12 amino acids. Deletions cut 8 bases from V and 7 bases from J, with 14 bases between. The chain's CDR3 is CASARGPLEAFF. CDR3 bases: TGTGCCAGCGCCCGCGGGCCGCTTGAAGCTTTCTTT.

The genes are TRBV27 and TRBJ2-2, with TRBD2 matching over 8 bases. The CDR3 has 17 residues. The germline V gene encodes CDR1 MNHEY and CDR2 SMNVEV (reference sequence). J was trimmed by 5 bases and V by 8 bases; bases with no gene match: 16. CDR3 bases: TGTGCCAGCCTAGGAGGACTAGCTCTCCCGGGGACCGGGGAGCTGTTTTTT. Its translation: CASLGGLALPGTGELFF.

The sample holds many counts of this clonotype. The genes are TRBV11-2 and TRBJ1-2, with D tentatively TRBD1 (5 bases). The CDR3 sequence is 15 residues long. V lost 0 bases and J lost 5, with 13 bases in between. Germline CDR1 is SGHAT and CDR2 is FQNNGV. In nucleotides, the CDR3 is TGTGCCAGCAGCTTAGATAACAGGCCGCTATATGGCTACACCTTC. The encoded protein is CASSLDNRPLYGYTF.

The CDR3 spells CASSLGLAGAPGETQYF. The CDR3 bases are TGTGCCAGCAGTTTGGGACTAGCGGGAGCCCCGGGAGAGACCCAGTACTTC. The chain is built from TRBV12-3 or TRBV12-4 and TRBJ2-5, with 14 nucleotides matching TRBD2. J gave up 4 bases and V 3 bases, and 7 bases lay outside the gene matches. The CDR3 covers 17 residues.

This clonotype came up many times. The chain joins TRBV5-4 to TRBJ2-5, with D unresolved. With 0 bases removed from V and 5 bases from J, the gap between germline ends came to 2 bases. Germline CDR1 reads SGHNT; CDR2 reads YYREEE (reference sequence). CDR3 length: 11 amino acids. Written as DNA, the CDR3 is TGTGCCAGCAGCTTGGTTGAGACCCAGTACTTC. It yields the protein CASSLVETQYF.

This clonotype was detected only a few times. CDR3 DNA: TGTGCCAGTAGGGTATGGGGGCCCGCGTACACTGAAGCTTTCTTT. Encoded protein: CASRVWGPAYTEAFF. The chain recombines TRBV19 with TRBJ1-1; D might be TRBD1 (6 bases). The V end lost 6 bases, the J end lost 3 bases, and 17 bases lay between the germline ends. The CDR3 consists of 15 residues. Germline CDR1 and CDR2: LNHDA and SQIVND (reference sequence).

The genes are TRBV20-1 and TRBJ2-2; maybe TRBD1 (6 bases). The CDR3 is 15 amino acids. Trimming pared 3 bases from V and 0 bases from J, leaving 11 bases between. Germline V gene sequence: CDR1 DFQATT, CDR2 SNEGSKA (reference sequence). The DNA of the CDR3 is TGCAGTGCTAGTTGGGACACCTCGAACACCGGGGAGCTGTTTTTT. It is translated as CSASWDTSNTGELFF.

The CDR3 reads CARSKGGHEYYSNQPQHF. In DNA form, the CDR3 reads TGTGCCAGAAGCAAAGGGGGCCACGAATACTATAGCAATCAGCCCCAGCATTTT. The V gene is TRBV5-3, the J gene TRBJ1-5; 7 nucleotides line up with TRBD1. TRBV5-3 is marked as an open reading frame, function uncertain. Trimming took 4 bases from V and 0 from J; bases not matched to a gene: 13. This CDR3 is 18 amino acids long.

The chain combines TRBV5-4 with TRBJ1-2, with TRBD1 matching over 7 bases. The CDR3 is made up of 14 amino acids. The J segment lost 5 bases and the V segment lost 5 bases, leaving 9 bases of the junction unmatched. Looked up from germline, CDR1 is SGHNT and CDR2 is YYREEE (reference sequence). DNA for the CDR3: TGTGCCAGCAGACGGACCGGGACAGAGTATGGCTACACCTTC. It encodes CASRRTGTEYGYTF.

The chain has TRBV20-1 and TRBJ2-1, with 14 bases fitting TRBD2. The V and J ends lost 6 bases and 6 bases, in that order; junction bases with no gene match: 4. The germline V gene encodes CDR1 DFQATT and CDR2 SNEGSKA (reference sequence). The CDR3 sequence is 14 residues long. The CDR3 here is CSAGTSGRSNEQFF. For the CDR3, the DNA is TGCAGTGCGGGGACTAGCGGGAGAAGCAATGAGCAGTTCTTC.

The CDR3 nucleotides read TGTGCCAGTAAGGGGGACAGAATCCTTACTTACAATGAGCAGTTCTTC. Encoded protein: CASKGDRILTYNEQFF. The chain has TRBV19 and TRBJ2-1; 7 bases line up with TRBD1. The CDR3 has 16 residues. Trimming cost V 7 bases and J 4 bases; bases outside gene matches: 13. Germline values: CDR1 LNHDA, CDR2 SQIVND (reference sequence). Using reference TRBV19 and TRBJ2-1 for the parts outside the CDR3, the full variable domain is DGGITQSPKYLFRKEGQNVTLSCEQNLNHDAMYWYRQDPGQGLRLIYYSQIVNDFQKGDIAEGYSVSREKKESFPLTVTSAQKNPTAFYLCASKGDRILTYNEQFFGPGTRLTVL.

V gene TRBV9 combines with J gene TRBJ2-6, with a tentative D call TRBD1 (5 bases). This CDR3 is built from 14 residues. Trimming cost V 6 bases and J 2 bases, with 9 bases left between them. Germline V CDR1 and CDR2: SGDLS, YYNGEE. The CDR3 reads CASTQGAGANVLTF. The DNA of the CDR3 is TGTGCCAGCACCCAGGGTGCTGGGGCCAACGTCCTGACTTTC.

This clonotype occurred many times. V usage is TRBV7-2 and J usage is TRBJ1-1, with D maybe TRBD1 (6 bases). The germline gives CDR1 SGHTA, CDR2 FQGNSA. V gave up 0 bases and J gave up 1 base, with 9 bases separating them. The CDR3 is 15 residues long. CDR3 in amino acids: CASSLAAGANTEAFF. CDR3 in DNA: TGTGCCAGCAGCTTAGCGGCAGGGGCGAACACTGAAGCTTTCTTT.

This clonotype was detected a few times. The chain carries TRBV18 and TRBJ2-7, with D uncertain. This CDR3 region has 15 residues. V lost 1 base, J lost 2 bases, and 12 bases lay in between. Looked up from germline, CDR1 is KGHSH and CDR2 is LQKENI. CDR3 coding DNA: TGTGCCAGCTCACCACGGATCATCGGACCCTACGAGCAGTACTTC. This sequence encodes CASSPRIIGPYEQYF.